Shown below are 7 T cell receptor beta chains from a single sample sequenced in a study of shared clonotypes between healthy human individuals. The method was immunoSEQ multiplex PCR; TCRdb's version includes in-frame clones alone and lacks a portion of them. Of some 740,000 clones listed, about 92% are singletons. Naivety among CD8 cells was defined by CD45RO negativity and positive CCR7 selection, thereby excluding terminally differentiated effector memory CD45RA+ cells. The sequencing input was naive CD8+ T cells sorted from blood. Receptor source: a man aged 25 to 40 in good health.

CDR3 bases: TGTGCCTGGAGTCCAGGAAACACCATATATTTT. Its translation: CAWSPGNTIYF. The chain recombines TRBV30 with TRBJ1-3; D is unresolved. Germline-derived CDR1 and CDR2 are GTSNPN and SVGIG (reference sequence). There are 11 residues in the CDR3. Trimming pared 2 bases from V and 4 bases from J, leaving 3 bases between.

The chain combines TRBV5-1 with TRBJ2-7; a possible D gene is TRBD1 (6 bases). V lost 0 bases and J 2 bases, leaving 18 bases between the germline ends. This CDR3 comprises 17 residues. CDR1 and CDR2 (germline): SGHRS, YFSETQ. The CDR3 region is CASSLALGHSRTYEQYF. CDR3 sequence (DNA): TGCGCCAGCAGCTTGGCCCTGGGACACTCCCGCACCTACGAGCAGTACTTC.

This sequence joins TRBV11-2 and TRBJ2-2; D gene unclear. The CDR3 spans 13 residues. The ends were cut back, 0 bases at V and 6 bases at J, with 5 bases in the middle. CDR1 is SGHAT, CDR2 FQNNGV, per germline. The CDR3: CASSLEVAGELFF. CDR3 nucleotide sequence: TGTGCCAGCAGCTTAGAAGTGGCCGGGGAGCTGTTTTTT.

The rearrangement uses TRBV11-2 and TRBJ2-7, with unresolved D. V was trimmed by 5 bases and J by 4 bases, leaving 15 bases between them. CDR1 and CDR2 from the germline V gene are SGHAT and FQNNGV. The CDR3 consists of 14 residues. CDR3 loop: CASSGPGQIYEQYF. CDR3 DNA: TGTGCCAGCAGCGGACCGGGCCAGATATACGAGCAGTACTTC.

This rearrangement joins TRBV9 to TRBJ1-1; TRBD1 might be the D (6 bases). Trimming left V 4 bases short and J 3 bases short, with 16 bases between. CDR3 length: 15 amino acids. The germline V gene encodes CDR1 SGDLS and CDR2 YYNGEE. This chain's CDR3 is CASSPSGDIYTEAFF. As DNA, the CDR3 is TGTGCCAGCAGCCCAAGTGGGGACATCTACACTGAAGCTTTCTTT.

In this sample, this clone turned up once. The genes are TRBV4-1 and TRBJ2-7; 7 nucleotides agree with TRBD1. This CDR3 has 15 amino acids. With V trimmed by 0 bases and J by 3 bases, 5 bases remained unmatched. The germline CDR1 and CDR2 sequences are MGHRA and YSYEKL. CDR3 sequence: CASSQDPGQSYEQYF. Here the CDR3 DNA reads TGCGCCAGCAGCCAAGATCCGGGACAGAGCTACGAGCAGTACTTC.

The chain recombines TRBV9 with TRBJ1-4; D might be TRBD1 (5 bases). Trimming removed 3 bases at V and 5 bases at J, with 17 bases between. Germline V gene data show CDR1 as SGDLS and CDR2 as YYNGEE. The CDR3 contains 16 residues. The CDR3 protein is CASSAGLGRTNEKLFF. In DNA form, the CDR3 reads TGTGCCAGCAGCGCGGGGTTGGGACGGACGAATGAAAAACTGTTTTTT.